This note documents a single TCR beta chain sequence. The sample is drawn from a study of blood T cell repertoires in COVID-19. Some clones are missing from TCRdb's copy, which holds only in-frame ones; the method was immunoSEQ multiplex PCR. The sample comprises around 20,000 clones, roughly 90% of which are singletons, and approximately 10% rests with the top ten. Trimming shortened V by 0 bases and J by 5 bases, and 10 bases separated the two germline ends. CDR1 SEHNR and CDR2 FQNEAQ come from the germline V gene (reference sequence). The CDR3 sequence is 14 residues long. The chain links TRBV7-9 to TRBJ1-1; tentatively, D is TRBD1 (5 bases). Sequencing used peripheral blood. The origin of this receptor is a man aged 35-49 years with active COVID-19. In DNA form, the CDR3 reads TGTGCCAGCAGCTTAGCCGAGGGGAGGACTGAAGCTTTCTTT. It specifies CASSLAEGRTEAFF. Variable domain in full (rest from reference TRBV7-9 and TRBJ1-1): DTGVSQNPRHKITKRGQNVTFRCDPISEHNRLYWYRQTLGQGPEFLTYFQNEAQLEKSRLLSDRFSAERPKGSFSTLEIQRTEQGDSAMYLCASSLAEGRTEAFFGQGTRLTVV.